This TCR beta chain was profiled in a study of T-cell memory formation after mild COVID-19. From 5'RACE with constant-segment primers came TCR alpha and TCR beta cDNA libraries that carried sample barcodes and UMIs. TCRdb re-called the 5' RACE reads through MiXCR, storing one row per CDR3 protein. This table holds roughly 350,000 distinct CDR3 sequences, 21% found once. On this clonotype: Its antigen is unknown.

Findings and caveats of the study: Clones that contracted from day 15 to 85 had balanced CD4/CD8; later expanders were CD4+ biased. Memory sampled before infection contained some responding clones, suggesting cross-reactive memory joined.

CDR3 length: 15 amino acids. V gave up 4 bases and J gave up 2 bases, with 15 bases separating them. The germline gives CDR1 SGHKS, CDR2 YYEKEE (reference sequence). This chain links TRBV5-5 with TRBJ2-5; D is undetermined. The sample taken for sequencing was PBMCs or a T cell subset sorted from them (not recorded which). The TCR was taken from an adult woman who had mild COVID-19 (a few samples of this study predate the infection). Cell type and time point are not known. The CDR3, as DNA: TGTGCCAGCAGCAACTCGCCTAGGGATCAAGAGACCCAGTACTTC. This encodes CASSNSPRDQETQYF.